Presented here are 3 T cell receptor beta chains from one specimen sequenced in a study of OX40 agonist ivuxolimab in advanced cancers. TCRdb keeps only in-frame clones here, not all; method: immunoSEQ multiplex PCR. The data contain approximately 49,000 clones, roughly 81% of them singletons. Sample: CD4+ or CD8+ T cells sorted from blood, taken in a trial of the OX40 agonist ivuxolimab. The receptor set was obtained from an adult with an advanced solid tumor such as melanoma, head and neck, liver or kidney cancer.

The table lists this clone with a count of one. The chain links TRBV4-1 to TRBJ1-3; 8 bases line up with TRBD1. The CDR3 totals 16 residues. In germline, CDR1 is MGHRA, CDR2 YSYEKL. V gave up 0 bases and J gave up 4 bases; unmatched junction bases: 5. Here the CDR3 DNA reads TGCGCCAGCAGCCAAGAGGGGGCAGGGGGCGGAAACACCATATATTTT. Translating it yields CASSQEGAGGGNTIYF.

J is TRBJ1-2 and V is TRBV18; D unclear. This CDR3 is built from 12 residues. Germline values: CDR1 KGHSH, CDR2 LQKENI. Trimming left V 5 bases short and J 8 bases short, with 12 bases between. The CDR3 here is CASSADQHGYTF. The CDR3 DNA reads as TGTGCCAGCTCAGCAGATCAGCACGGCTACACCTTC.

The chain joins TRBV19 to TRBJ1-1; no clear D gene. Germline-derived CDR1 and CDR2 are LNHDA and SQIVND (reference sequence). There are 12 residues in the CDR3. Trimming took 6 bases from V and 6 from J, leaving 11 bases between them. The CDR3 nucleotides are TGTGCCAGTAGCGGGTTGGGTGCTGAAGCTTTCTTT. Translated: CASSGLGAEAFF.